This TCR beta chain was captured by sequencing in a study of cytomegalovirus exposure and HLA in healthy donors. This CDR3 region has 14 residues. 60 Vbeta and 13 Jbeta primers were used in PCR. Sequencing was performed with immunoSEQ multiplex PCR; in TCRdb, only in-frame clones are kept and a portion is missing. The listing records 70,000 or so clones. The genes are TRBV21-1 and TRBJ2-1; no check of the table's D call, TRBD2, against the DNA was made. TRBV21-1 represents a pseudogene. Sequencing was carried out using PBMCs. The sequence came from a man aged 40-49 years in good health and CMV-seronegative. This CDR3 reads CASRREISYNEQFF. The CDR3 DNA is TGTGCCAGCAGGCGGGAGATCTCCTACAATGAGCAGTTCTTC.